Listed below are T cell receptor beta chains from one sample, sequenced in a study of control samples from healthy donors and cancer patients. TCRdb keeps only in-frame clones here, not all; method: immunoSEQ multiplex PCR. The table lists 150,000 to 200,000 clones, around 91% of them singletons. Sequenced sample: blood. The receptors here all came from a woman younger than 45 in good health. CDR3s include the opening cysteine and the closing phenylalanine or tryptophan. Each record gives: J gene, clone size, D gene, V gene, CDR3 protein, CDR3 DNA. A D gene is named only where the DNA matches it firmly. Not every row has a clone size; where given, it reads once, few, many or a size class.

>TRBJ2-2|once|TRBD1|TRBV7-3
CASSLQGAIGELFF
TGTGCCAGCAGCTTACAGGGGGCTATCGGGGAGCTGTTTTTT
>TRBJ2-7|NA|NA|TRBV11-2
CASSLRDEQYF
TGTGCCAGCAGCTTAAGGGACGAGCAGTACTTC
>TRBJ1-1|NA|NA|TRBV27
CASSLLGGTEAFF
TGTGCCAGCAGTTTATTGGGGGGTACTGAAGCTTTCTTT
>TRBJ2-3|NA|NA|TRBV12-3/TRBV12-4
CASSEEVTDTQYF
TGTGCCAGCAGTGAGGAGGTCACAGATACGCAGTATTTT
>TRBJ2-5|once|NA|TRBV7-7
CASSKNYGSRETQYF
TGTGCCAGCAGCAAAAATTACGGCAGTCGGGAGACCCAGTACTTC
>TRBJ2-3|NA|TRBD2|TRBV5-1
CASSRTSGTSTDTQYF
TGCGCCAGCAGCAGGACTAGCGGGACTAGCACAGATACGCAGTATTTT
>TRBJ2-6|NA|NA|TRBV6-2/TRBV6-3
CASSLQGSGANVLTF
TGTGCCAGCAGTTTACAGGGCTCTGGGGCCAACGTCCTGACTTTC
>TRBJ1-6|NA|TRBD1|TRBV7-3
CASSSQGAGYNSPLHF
TGTGCCAGCAGCTCCCAGGGGGCAGGCTATAATTCACCCCTCCACTTT
>TRBJ1-1|NA|NA|TRBV7-8
CASSLWLTENTEAFF
TGTGCCAGCAGCTTATGGCTGACAGAGAACACTGAAGCTTTCTTT
>TRBJ2-1|NA|TRBD1|TRBV4-2
CASSQDQGERGFF
TGTGCCAGCAGCCAAGATCAGGGGGAGAGGGGGTTCTTC
>TRBJ2-7|NA|TRBD1|TRBV28
CASSLFSGGPSYEQYF
TGTGCCAGCAGTTTGTTTTCAGGGGGACCCTCCTACGAGCAGTACTTC
>TRBJ2-3|NA|TRBD2|TRBV6-5
CASSYGTRADTQYF
TGTGCCAGCAGTTACGGGACTAGGGCAGATACGCAGTATTTT
>TRBJ2-7|NA|TRBD1|TRBV6-5
CASSYRDRGYEQYF
TGTGCCAGCAGTTACCGGGACAGGGGCTACGAGCAGTACTTC
>TRBJ2-1|NA|TRBD2|TRBV9
CASSVERREGEQFF
TGTGCCAGCAGCGTAGAGCGGAGGGAGGGTGAGCAGTTCTTC
>TRBJ2-2|few|TRBD2|TRBV11-3
CASSPSPSGGATGELFF
TGTGCCAGCAGCCCCTCCCCTAGCGGGGGGGCTACCGGGGAGCTGTTTTTT
>TRBJ2-5|once|NA|TRBV12-5
CASGLIGAETQYF
TGTGCTAGTGGTTTGATAGGAGCAGAGACCCAGTACTTC
>TRBJ1-1|NA|NA|TRBV7-2
CASSLVGQLNTEAFF
TGTGCCAGCAGCTTAGTAGGACAGCTGAACACTGAAGCTTTCTTT
>TRBJ2-7|NA|TRBD1|TRBV12-3/TRBV12-4
CASRDDRGKQYF
TGTGCCAGCAGGGACGACAGGGGCAAGCAGTACTTC
>TRBJ1-3|NA|TRBD1|TRBV6-6
CASSYGQGGGGNTIYF
TGTGCCAGCAGTTATGGACAGGGAGGAGGAGGAAACACCATATATTTT
>TRBJ1-2|NA|NA|TRBV4-3
CASSQIPPTTSYGYTF
TGCGCCAGCAGCCAAATCCCTCCGACAACCTCTTATGGCTACACCTTC
>TRBJ1-2|NA|NA|TRBV3-1/TRBV3-2
CASSQTENYGYTF
TGTGCCAGCAGCCAAACGGAGAACTATGGCTACACCTTC
>TRBJ1-4|NA|NA|TRBV14
CASSQARHATNEKLFF
TGTGCCAGCAGCCAAGCCCGACACGCAACTAATGAAAAACTGTTTTTT
>TRBJ2-7|NA|NA|TRBV9
CASSVSHEQYF
TGTGCCAGCAGCGTATCGCACGAGCAGTACTTC
>TRBJ1-4|NA|TRBD1|TRBV18
CASTSGGGNEKLFF
TGTGCCAGCACCTCGGGAGGGGGCAATGAAAAACTGTTTTTT
>TRBJ1-4|NA|NA|TRBV28
CASSFRAEKLFF
TGTGCCAGCAGTTTTAGGGCTGAAAAACTGTTTTTT
>TRBJ2-1|NA|TRBD2|TRBV28
CASSFGSGSGQFF
TGTGCCAGCAGTTTCGGTAGCGGGAGTGGGCAGTTCTTC
>TRBJ1-4|NA|TRBD1|TRBV6-2/TRBV6-3
CASSYSRTGTNEKLFF
TGTGCCAGCAGTTACTCGCGGACAGGGACTAATGAAAAACTGTTTTTT
>TRBJ1-5|NA|NA|TRBV20-1
CSASRRGQPQHF
TGCAGTGCTAGTCGCAGGGGACAGCCCCAGCATTTT
>TRBJ1-5|NA|NA|TRBV7-9
CASSQGDQPQHF
TGTGCCAGCAGCCAAGGTGATCAGCCCCAGCATTTT
>TRBJ2-1|NA|TRBD2|TRBV7-3
CASNPTSGRASNEQFF
TGTGCCAGCAACCCTACTAGCGGGAGGGCCTCAAATGAGCAGTTCTTC
>TRBJ1-2|NA|NA|TRBV27
CASSRRGNYGYTF
TGTGCCAGCAGTAGAAGGGGTAACTATGGCTACACCTTC